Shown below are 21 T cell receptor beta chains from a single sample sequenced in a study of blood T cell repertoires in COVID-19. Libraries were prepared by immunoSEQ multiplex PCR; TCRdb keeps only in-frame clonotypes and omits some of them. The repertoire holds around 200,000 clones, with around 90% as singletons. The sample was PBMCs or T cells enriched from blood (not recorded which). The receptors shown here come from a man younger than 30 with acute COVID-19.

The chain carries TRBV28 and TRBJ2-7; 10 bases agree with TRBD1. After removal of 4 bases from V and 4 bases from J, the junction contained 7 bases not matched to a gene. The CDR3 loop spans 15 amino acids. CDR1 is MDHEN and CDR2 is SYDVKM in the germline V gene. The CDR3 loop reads CASSSRRQGAYEQYF. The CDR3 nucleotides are TGTGCCAGCAGTTCCCGCCGACAGGGGGCGTACGAGCAGTACTTC.

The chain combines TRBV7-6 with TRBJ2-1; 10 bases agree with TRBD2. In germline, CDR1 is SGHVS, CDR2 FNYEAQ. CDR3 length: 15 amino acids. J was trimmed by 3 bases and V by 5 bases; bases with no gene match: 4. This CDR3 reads CASSASSGSYNEQFF. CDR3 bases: TGTGCCAGCAGCGCCTCTAGCGGGAGCTACAATGAGCAGTTCTTC. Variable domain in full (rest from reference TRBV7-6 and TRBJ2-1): GAGVSQSPRYKVTKRGQDVALRCDPISGHVSLYWYRQALGQGPEFLTYFNYEAQQDKSGLPNDRFSAERPEGSISTLTIQRTEQRDSAMYRCASSASSGSYNEQFFGPGTRLTVL.

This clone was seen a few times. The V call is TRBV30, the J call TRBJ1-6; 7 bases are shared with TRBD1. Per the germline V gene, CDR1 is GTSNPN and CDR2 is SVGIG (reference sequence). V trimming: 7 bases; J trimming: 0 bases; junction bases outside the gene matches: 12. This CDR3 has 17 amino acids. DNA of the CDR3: TGTGCCTCCGAACCCGGGACAGATTACTCCTATAATTCACCCCTCCACTTT. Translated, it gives CASEPGTDYSYNSPLHF. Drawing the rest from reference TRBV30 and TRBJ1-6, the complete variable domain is SQTIHQWPATLVQPVGSPLSLECTVEGTSNPNLYWYRQAAGRGLQLLFYSVGIGQISSEVPQNLSASRPQDRQFILSSKKLLLSDSGFYLCASEPGTDYSYNSPLHFGNGTRLTVT.

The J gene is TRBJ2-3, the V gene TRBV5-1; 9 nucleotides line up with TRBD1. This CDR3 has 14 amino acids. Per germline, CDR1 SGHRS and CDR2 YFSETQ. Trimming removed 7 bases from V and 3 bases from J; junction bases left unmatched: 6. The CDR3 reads CASCRDRATDTQYF. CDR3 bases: TGCGCCAGCTGTCGGGACAGGGCTACAGATACGCAGTATTTT.

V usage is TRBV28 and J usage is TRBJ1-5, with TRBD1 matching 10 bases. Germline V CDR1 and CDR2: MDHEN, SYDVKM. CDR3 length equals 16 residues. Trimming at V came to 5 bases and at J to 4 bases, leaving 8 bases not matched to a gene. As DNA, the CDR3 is TGTGCCAGCAGTCGTCTGGGACAGGGGTGGAATCAGCCCCAGCATTTT. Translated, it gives CASSRLGQGWNQPQHF.

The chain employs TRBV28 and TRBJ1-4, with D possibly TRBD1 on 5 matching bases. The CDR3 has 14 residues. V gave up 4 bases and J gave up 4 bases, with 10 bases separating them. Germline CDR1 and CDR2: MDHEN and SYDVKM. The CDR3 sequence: CASSSWTFNEKLFF. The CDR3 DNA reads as TGTGCCAGCAGTTCCTGGACATTTAATGAAAAACTGTTTTTT. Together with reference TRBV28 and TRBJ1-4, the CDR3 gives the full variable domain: DVKVTQSSRYLVKRTGEKVFLECVQDMDHENMFWYRQDPGLGLRLIYFSYDVKMKEKGDIPEGYSVSREKKERFSLILESASTNQTSMYLCASSSWTFNEKLFFGSGTQLSVL.

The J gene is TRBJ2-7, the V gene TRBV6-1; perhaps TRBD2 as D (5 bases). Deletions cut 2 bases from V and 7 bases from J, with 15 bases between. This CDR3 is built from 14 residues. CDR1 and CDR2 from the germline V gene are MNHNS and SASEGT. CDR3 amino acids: CASSELGRRGEQYF. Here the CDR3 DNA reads TGTGCCAGCAGTGAATTAGGGAGACGAGGAGAGCAGTACTTC.

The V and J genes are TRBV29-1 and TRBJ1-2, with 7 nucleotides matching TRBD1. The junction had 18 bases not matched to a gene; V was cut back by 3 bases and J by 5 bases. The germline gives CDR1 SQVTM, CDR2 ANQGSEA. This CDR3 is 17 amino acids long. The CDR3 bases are TGCAGCGTTGACCCGGGACAGCCAACCCTGGGGGCATATGGCTACACCTTC. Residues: CSVDPGQPTLGAYGYTF.

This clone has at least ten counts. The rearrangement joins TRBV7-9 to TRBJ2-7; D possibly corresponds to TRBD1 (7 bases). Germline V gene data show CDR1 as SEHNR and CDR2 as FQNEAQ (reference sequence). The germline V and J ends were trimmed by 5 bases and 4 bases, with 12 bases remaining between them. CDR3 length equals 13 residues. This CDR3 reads CASSGGTEYEQYF. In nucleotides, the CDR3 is TGTGCCAGCAGCGGCGGGACAGAGTACGAGCAGTACTTC.

Here the CDR3 reads CASSFSPGTGANYGYTF. The DNA for the CDR3 is TGCGCCAGCAGCTTTTCACCCGGGACAGGGGCCAACTATGGCTACACCTTC. The chain uses TRBV5-1 and TRBJ1-2, with 10 nucleotides matching TRBD1. Germline loops: CDR1 SGHRS, CDR2 YFSETQ. Germline trimming cut 2 bases from V and 2 bases from J; bases unmatched to any gene: 9. There are 17 residues in the CDR3.

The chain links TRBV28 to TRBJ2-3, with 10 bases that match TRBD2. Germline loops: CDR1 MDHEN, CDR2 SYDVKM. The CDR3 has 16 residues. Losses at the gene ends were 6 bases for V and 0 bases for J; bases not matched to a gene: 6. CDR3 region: CASRGVSGRSTDTQYF. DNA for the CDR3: TGTGCCAGCAGGGGTGTTAGCGGGAGGAGCACAGATACGCAGTATTTT.

CDR3 loop: CASSPRLAASNEQFF. CDR3 DNA sequence: TGTGCCAGCAGCCCTCGGCTAGCGGCCTCTAATGAGCAGTTCTTC. This sequence joins TRBV7-2 and TRBJ2-1; 7 bases agree with TRBD2. The V segment lost 5 bases and the J segment 7 bases; nucleotides outside the gene matches: 11. This CDR3 contains 15 residues. CDR1 SGHTA and CDR2 FQGNSA come from the germline V gene.

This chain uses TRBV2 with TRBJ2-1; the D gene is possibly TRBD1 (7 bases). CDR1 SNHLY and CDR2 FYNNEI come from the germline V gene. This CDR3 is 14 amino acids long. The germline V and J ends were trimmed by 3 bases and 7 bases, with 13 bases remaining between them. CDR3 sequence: CASSDRGRTNEQFF. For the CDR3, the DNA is TGTGCCAGCAGTGACAGGGGGAGGACTAATGAGCAGTTCTTC.

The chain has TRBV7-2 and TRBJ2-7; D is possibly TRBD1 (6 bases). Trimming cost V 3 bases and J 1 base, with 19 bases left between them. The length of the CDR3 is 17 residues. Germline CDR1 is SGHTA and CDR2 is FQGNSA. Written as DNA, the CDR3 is TGTGCCAGCAGCTTGTGGGGTCCTGGGGACATGTCCTACGAGCAGTACTTC. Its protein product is CASSLWGPGDMSYEQYF.

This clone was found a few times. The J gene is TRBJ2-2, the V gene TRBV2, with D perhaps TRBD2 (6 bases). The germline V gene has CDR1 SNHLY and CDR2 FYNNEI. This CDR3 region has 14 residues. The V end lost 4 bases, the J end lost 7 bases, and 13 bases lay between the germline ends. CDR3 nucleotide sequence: TGTGCCAGCAGTGGACGAGCGGGTTACGGGGAGCTGTTTTTT. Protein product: CASSGRAGYGELFF.

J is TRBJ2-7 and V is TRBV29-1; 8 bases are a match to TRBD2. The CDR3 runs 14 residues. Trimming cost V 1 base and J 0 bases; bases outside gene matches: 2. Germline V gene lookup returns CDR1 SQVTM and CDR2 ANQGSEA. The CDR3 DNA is TGCAGCGTTGAAGCTAGCGGGTCCTCCTACGAGCAGTACTTC. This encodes CSVEASGSSYEQYF.

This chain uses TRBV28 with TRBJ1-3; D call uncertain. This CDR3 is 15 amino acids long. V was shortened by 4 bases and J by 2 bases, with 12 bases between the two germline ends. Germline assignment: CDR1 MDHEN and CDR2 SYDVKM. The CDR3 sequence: CASSSPRVAGNTIYF. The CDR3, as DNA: TGTGCCAGCAGTTCCCCCCGGGTTGCTGGAAACACCATATATTTT.

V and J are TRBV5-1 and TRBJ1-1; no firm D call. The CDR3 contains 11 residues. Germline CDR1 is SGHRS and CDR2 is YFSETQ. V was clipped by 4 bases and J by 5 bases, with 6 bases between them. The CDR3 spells CASSPGTEAFF. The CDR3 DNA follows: TGCGCCAGCAGCCCCGGGACTGAAGCTTTCTTT. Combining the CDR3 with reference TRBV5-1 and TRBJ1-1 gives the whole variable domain KAGVTQTPRYLIKTRGQQVTLSCSPISGHRSVSWYQQTPGQGLQFLFEYFSETQRNKGNFPGRFSGRQFSNSRSEMNVSTLELGDSALYLCASSPGTEAFFGQGTRLTVV.

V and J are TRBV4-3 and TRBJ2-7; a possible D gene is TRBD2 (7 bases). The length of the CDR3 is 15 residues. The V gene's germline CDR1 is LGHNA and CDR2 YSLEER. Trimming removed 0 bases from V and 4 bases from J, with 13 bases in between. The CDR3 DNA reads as TGCGCCAGCAGCCAAGATAGGGGGGGCATTTACGAGCAGTACTTC. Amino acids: CASSQDRGGIYEQYF.

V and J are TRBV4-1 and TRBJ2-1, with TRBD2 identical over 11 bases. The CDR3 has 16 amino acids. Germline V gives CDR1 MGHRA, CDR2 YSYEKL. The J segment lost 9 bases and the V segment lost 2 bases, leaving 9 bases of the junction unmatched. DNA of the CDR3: TGCGCCAGCAGCCAATTAGCGGGAGGGCCTCGAGGTGAGCAGTTCTTC. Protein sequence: CASSQLAGGPRGEQFF.

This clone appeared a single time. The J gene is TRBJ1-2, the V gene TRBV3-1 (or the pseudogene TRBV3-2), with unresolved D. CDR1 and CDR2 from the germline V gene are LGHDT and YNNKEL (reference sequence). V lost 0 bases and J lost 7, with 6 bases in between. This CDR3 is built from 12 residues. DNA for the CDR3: TGTGCCAGCAGCCAAGACGATAGTGGCTACACCTTC. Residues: CASSQDDSGYTF.